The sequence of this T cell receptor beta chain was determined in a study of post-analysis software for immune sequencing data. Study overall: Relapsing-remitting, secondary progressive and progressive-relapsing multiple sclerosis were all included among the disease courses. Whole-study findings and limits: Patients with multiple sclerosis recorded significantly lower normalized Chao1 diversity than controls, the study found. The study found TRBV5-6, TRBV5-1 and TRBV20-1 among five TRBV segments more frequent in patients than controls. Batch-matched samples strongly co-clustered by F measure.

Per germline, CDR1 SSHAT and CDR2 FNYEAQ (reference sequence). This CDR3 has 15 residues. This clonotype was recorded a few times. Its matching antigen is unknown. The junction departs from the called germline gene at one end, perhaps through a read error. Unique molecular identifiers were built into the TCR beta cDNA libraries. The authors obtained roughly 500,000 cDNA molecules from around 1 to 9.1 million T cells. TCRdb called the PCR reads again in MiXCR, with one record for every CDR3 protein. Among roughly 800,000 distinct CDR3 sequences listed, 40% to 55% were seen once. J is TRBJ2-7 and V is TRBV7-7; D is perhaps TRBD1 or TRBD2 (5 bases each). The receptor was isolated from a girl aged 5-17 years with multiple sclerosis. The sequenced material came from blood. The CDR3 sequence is CASSCYRDGSYEQYF. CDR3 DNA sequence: TGTGCTAGCAGCTGCTACCGGGACGGCTCCTACGAGCAGTACTTC.